These T cell receptor beta chains were read from a single sample in a study of blood T cell repertoires in COVID-19. Some clones are missing from TCRdb's copy, which holds only in-frame ones; the method was immunoSEQ multiplex PCR. This table has 250,000 or so clones, roughly 87% appearing once. Material for sequencing was peripheral blood. The source of these receptors is a man between 18 and 29 years old with active or convalescent COVID-19. CDR3s include the opening cysteine and the closing phenylalanine or tryptophan. Fields, in order: J gene, clone size, D gene, V gene, CDR3 protein, CDR3 DNA. The D gene is left open where the match is weak. The size field is filled for only some rows; it gives once, few, many or a size class.

J: TRBJ1-3
size: .
D: .
V: TRBV6-2/TRBV6-3
CDR3: CASSYAASSGNTIYF
DNA: TGTGCCAGCAGTTACGCGGCCAGCTCTGGAAACACCATATATTTT

J: TRBJ2-1
size: .
D: TRBD2
V: TRBV11-2
CDR3: CASSAAGGGEQFF
DNA: TGTGCCAGCAGCGCCGCGGGAGGGGGTGAGCAGTTCTTC

J: TRBJ1-5
size: .
D: TRBD1
V: TRBV11-2
CDR3: CASSTLQGAGNQPQHF
DNA: TGTGCCAGCAGCACACTACAGGGGGCAGGCAATCAGCCCCAGCATTTT

J: TRBJ1-5
size: .
D: TRBD1
V: TRBV5-8
CDR3: CASSSVGQNQPQHF
DNA: TGTGCCAGCAGCTCGGTGGGACAGAATCAGCCCCAGCATTTT

J: TRBJ2-1
size: many
D: TRBD2
V: TRBV3-1/TRBV3-2
CDR3: CASSQALAVSYNEQFF
DNA: TGTGCCAGCAGCCAGGCACTAGCGGTCTCCTACAATGAGCAGTTCTTC

J: TRBJ1-2
size: .
D: .
V: TRBV9
CDR3: CASSAPGAYGYTF
DNA: TGTGCCAGCAGCGCACCAGGGGCATATGGCTACACCTTC

J: TRBJ2-2
size: few
D: TRBD1
V: TRBV5-6
CDR3: CASSHGTGATGELFF
DNA: TGTGCCAGCAGCCACGGGACAGGGGCGACCGGGGAGCTGTTTTTT

J: TRBJ1-1
size: .
D: TRBD1
V: TRBV7-8
CDR3: CASSLVGTAEAFF
DNA: TGTGCCAGCAGCTTAGTGGGGACAGCTGAAGCTTTCTTT

J: TRBJ1-4
size: once
D: TRBD1
V: TRBV7-9
CDR3: CASSSGTGVEKLFF
DNA: TGTGCCAGCAGCTCCGGGACAGGGGTGGAAAAACTGTTTTTT

J: TRBJ2-7
size: .
D: .
V: TRBV27
CDR3: CASRAPTNEQYF
DNA: TGTGCCAGCAGGGCCCCCACCAACGAGCAGTACTTC

J: TRBJ2-3
size: few
D: TRBD2
V: TRBV7-3
CDR3: CASSPSGGSTDTQYF
DNA: TGTGCCAGCAGTCCAAGCGGGGGAAGCACAGATACGCAGTATTTT

J: TRBJ2-1
size: .
D: .
V: TRBV5-4
CDR3: CASSPDSSNEQFF
DNA: TGTGCCAGCAGCCCTGACAGTAGCAATGAGCAGTTCTTC

J: TRBJ1-1
size: .
D: .
V: TRBV18
CDR3: CASSPSIGQMNTEAFF
DNA: TGTGCCAGCTCACCATCCATCGGACAGATGAACACTGAAGCTTTCTTT

J: TRBJ2-7
size: .
D: .
V: TRBV12-3/TRBV12-4
CDR3: CASSLTGSYEQYF
DNA: TGTGCCAGCAGTTTAACAGGGTCCTACGAGCAGTACTTC

J: TRBJ2-7
size: .
D: TRBD2
V: TRBV3-1/TRBV3-2
CDR3: CASSQESRYLAGAHEQYF
DNA: TGTGCCAGCAGCCAAGAGTCCCGATATCTAGCGGGAGCCCACGAGCAGTACTTC

J: TRBJ1-2
size: .
D: .
V: TRBV29-1
CDR3: CSARARGIDGYTF
DNA: TGCAGCGCCCGAGCCCGGGGGATCGATGGCTACACCTTC

J: TRBJ2-3
size: .
D: .
V: TRBV3-1/TRBV3-2
CDR3: CASSQATSLATDTQYF
DNA: TGTGCCAGCAGCCAAGCAACTAGCTTGGCCACAGATACGCAGTATTTT

J: TRBJ1-3
size: .
D: .
V: TRBV28
CDR3: CASSLIQGRHTIYF
DNA: TGTGCCAGCAGTTTAATACAGGGTCGGCACACCATATATTTT

J: TRBJ1-6
size: .
D: .
V: TRBV18
CDR3: CASSPRRENSPLHF
DNA: TGTGCCAGCTCACCCCGCAGGGAAAATTCACCCCTCCACTTT

J: TRBJ1-5
size: few
D: .
V: TRBV6-6
CDR3: CASSSGGGQPQHF
DNA: TGTGCCAGCAGTTCGGGAGGGGGTCAGCCCCAGCATTTT

J: TRBJ1-1
size: .
D: .
V: TRBV19
CDR3: CASKAGHFTEAFF
DNA: TGTGCCAGTAAAGCGGGACACTTCACTGAAGCTTTCTTT

J: TRBJ2-3
size: .
D: .
V: TRBV24-1
CDR3: CATSENRDNTDTQYF
DNA: TGTGCCACCTCAGAGAACCGGGACAACACAGATACGCAGTATTTT

J: TRBJ1-4
size: .
D: TRBD1
V: TRBV9
CDR3: CASSPGQGAEKLFF
DNA: TGTGCCAGCAGCCCGGGACAGGGGGCAGAAAAACTGTTTTTT

J: TRBJ2-5
size: .
D: .
V: TRBV30
CDR3: CAWVPGGFQETQYF
DNA: TGTGCCTGGGTCCCGGGGGGCTTCCAAGAGACCCAGTACTTC

J: TRBJ2-2
size: .
D: .
V: TRBV9
CDR3: CASSGGGGELFF
DNA: TGTGCCAGCAGCGGAGGGGGCGGGGAGCTGTTTTTT

J: TRBJ2-1
size: .
D: TRBD1
V: TRBV7-8
CDR3: CASSLGDRVGPYNEQFF
DNA: TGTGCCAGCAGCTTAGGTGACAGGGTAGGACCCTACAATGAGCAGTTCTTC

J: TRBJ1-4
size: .
D: TRBD1
V: TRBV9
CDR3: CASSEETGNYEKLFF
DNA: TGTGCCAGCAGCGAAGAGACAGGGAACTATGAAAAACTGTTTTTT

J: TRBJ2-3
size: few
D: TRBD2
V: TRBV9
CDR3: CASSVSRGGWPDTQYF
DNA: TGTGCCAGCAGCGTATCAAGGGGAGGGTGGCCAGATACGCAGTATTTT

J: TRBJ1-1
size: .
D: TRBD1
V: TRBV7-9
CDR3: CASSKTGAQNTEAFF
DNA: TGTGCCAGCAGCAAGACAGGGGCCCAGAACACTGAAGCTTTCTTT

J: TRBJ1-5
size: .
D: .
V: TRBV29-1
CDR3: CSVVKGANQPQHF
DNA: TGCAGCGTTGTCAAAGGGGCCAATCAGCCCCAGCATTTT

J: TRBJ2-7
size: once
D: .
V: TRBV10-3
CDR3: CAISETGSGYEQYF
DNA: TGTGCCATCAGTGAAACAGGGAGTGGGTACGAGCAGTACTTC

J: TRBJ2-1
size: .
D: .
V: TRBV7-8
CDR3: CASSFLAGMTAREQFF
DNA: TGTGCCAGCAGCTTCCTCGCAGGGATGACGGCCCGTGAGCAGTTCTTC

J: TRBJ1-1
size: .
D: TRBD1
V: TRBV4-1
CDR3: CASSQGIRDREEAFF
DNA: TGCGCCAGCAGCCAGGGAATACGGGACAGGGAAGAAGCTTTCTTT

J: TRBJ2-3
size: .
D: TRBD2
V: TRBV6-5
CDR3: CASSYVGASGLASQYF
DNA: TGTGCCAGCAGTTACGTAGGAGCTTCGGGACTAGCATCTCAGTATTTT

J: TRBJ2-3
size: once
D: TRBD2
V: TRBV3-1/TRBV3-2
CDR3: CASSQGAGLARGTDTQYF
DNA: TGTGCCAGCAGCCAAGGCGCTGGACTAGCACGAGGCACAGATACGCAGTATTTT

J: TRBJ2-1
size: .
D: TRBD2
V: TRBV15
CDR3: CATSSDSGLAGVGRFF
DNA: TGTGCCACCAGCAGCGACTCGGGACTAGCGGGAGTCGGTCGGTTCTTC

J: TRBJ1-2
size: .
D: TRBD1
V: TRBV11-2
CDR3: CASSSPDRVYYGYTF
DNA: TGTGCCAGCAGCTCCCCGGACAGGGTTTACTATGGCTACACCTTC

J: TRBJ1-2
size: .
D: .
V: TRBV28
CDR3: CASTPPGYNYGYTF
DNA: TGTGCCAGCACCCCACCGGGGTATAACTATGGCTACACCTTC

J: TRBJ1-1
size: .
D: .
V: TRBV30
CDR3: CAWSGQGGEAFF
DNA: TGTGCCTGGAGTGGGCAGGGAGGTGAAGCTTTCTTT

J: TRBJ1-2
size: .
D: TRBD1
V: TRBV2
CDR3: CASSNYDRGYGYTF
DNA: TGTGCCAGCAGCAATTATGACAGGGGGTATGGCTACACCTTC

J: TRBJ1-1
size: .
D: .
V: TRBV19
CDR3: CASSIGQNTEAFF
DNA: TGTGCCAGTAGTATAGGGCAGAACACTGAAGCTTTCTTT

J: TRBJ2-3
size: .
D: .
V: TRBV11-3
CDR3: CASSLGHLTDTQYF
DNA: TGTGCCAGCAGCTTAGGGCACCTCACAGATACGCAGTATTTT

J: TRBJ1-2
size: .
D: TRBD1
V: TRBV4-1
CDR3: CASGKQGAGDYGYTF
DNA: TGCGCCAGCGGAAAACAGGGGGCGGGCGACTATGGCTACACCTTC

J: TRBJ2-3
size: .
D: TRBD2
V: TRBV28
CDR3: CASSLTSGSTDTQYF
DNA: TGTGCCAGCAGTCTTACTAGCGGCAGCACAGATACGCAGTATTTT

J: TRBJ1-5
size: .
D: .
V: TRBV29-1
CDR3: CSVEDLMTPHMAQHF
DNA: TGCAGCGTTGAAGATCTTATGACACCCCATATGGCCCAGCATTTT

J: TRBJ2-5
size: .
D: TRBD2
V: TRBV24-1
CDR3: CATSDSNGLAAQETQYF
DNA: TGTGCCACCAGTGATTCCAACGGACTAGCGGCACAAGAGACCCAGTACTTC

J: TRBJ2-1
size: once
D: .
V: TRBV9
CDR3: CASSLTSSYNEQFF
DNA: TGTGCCAGCAGCCTAACCTCCTCCTACAATGAGCAGTTCTTC

J: TRBJ1-6
size: .
D: TRBD1
V: TRBV9
CDR3: CASSDTGDYNSPLHF
DNA: TGTGCCAGCAGCGATACAGGGGACTATAATTCACCCCTCCACTTT

J: TRBJ2-7
size: .
D: TRBD2
V: TRBV27
CDR3: CASSLSPSGAGYEQYF
DNA: TGTGCCAGCAGTTTGTCACCTAGCGGGGCGGGCTACGAGCAGTACTTC

J: TRBJ2-7
size: few
D: TRBD2
V: TRBV7-6
CDR3: CASSLRTAGGGEQYF
DNA: TGTGCCAGCAGCTTAAGAACAGCGGGAGGAGGCGAGCAGTACTTC